This T cell receptor beta chain was retrieved from a study of T-cell reconstitution after alpha-beta-depleted transplantation in children. A TCRbeta library incorporating unique molecular identifiers was prepared. A single record per CDR3 protein comes from TCRdb applying MiXCR to the PCR reads. Found here are hundreds of thousands of distinct CDR3 sequences, approximately 13% of them singletons; the top ten hold less than 6.5%. The CDR3 has 17 residues. Deletions cut 4 bases from V and 1 base from J, with 18 bases between. Looked up from germline, CDR1 is LGHNA and CDR2 is YSLEER. This chain connects TRBV4-3 to TRBJ2-3; D perhaps matches TRBD2 (6 bases). The clonotype was recovered from a human donor who donated a stem cell graft to a child with combined immunodeficiency. This specimen was PBMCs from the stem cell graft donor, taken from the stem cell graft. The chain's CDR3 is CASSRGYGGEGTDTQYF. The CDR3 DNA sequence: TGCGCCAGCAGCCGGGGGTACGGGGGAGAGGGCACAGATACGCAGTATTTT.